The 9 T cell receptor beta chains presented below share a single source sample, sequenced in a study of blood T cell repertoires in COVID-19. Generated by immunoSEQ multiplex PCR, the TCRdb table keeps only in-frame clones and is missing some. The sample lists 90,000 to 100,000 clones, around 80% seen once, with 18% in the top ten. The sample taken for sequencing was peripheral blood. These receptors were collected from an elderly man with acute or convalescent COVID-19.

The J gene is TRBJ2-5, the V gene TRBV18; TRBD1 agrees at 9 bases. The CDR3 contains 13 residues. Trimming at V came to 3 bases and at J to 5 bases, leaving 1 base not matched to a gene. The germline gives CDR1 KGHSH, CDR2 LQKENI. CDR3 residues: CASSPGQGETQYF. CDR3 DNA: TGTGCCAGCTCACCTGGACAGGGGGAGACCCAGTACTTC.

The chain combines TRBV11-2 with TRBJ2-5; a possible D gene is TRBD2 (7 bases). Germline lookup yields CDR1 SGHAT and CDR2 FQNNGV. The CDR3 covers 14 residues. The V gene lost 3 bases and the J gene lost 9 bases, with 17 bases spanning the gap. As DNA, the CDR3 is TGTGCCAGCAGCTTGTCGGACGTAGGGGGGGCCCAGTACTTC. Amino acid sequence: CASSLSDVGGAQYF.

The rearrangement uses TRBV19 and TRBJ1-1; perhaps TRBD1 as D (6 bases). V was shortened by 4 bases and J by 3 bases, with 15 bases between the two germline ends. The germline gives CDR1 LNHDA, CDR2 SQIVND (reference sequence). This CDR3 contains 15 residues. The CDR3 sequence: CASSRDTISHTEAFF. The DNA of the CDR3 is TGTGCCAGTAGTAGGGACACAATAAGCCACACTGAAGCTTTCTTT.

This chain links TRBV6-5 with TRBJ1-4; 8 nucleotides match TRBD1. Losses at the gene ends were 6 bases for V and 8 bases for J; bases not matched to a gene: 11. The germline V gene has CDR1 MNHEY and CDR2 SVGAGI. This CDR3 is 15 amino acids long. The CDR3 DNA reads TGTGCCAGCAGGGCCCTAACAGGGGGAGAGGAAAAACTGTTTTTT. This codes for CASRALTGGEEKLFF.

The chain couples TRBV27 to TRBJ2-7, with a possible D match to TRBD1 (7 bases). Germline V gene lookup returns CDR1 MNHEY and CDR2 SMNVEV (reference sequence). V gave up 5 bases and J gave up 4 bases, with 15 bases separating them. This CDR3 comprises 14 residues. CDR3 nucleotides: TGTGCCAGCAGTCCGTTGACAGGGACTTACGAGCAGTACTTC. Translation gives CASSPLTGTYEQYF.

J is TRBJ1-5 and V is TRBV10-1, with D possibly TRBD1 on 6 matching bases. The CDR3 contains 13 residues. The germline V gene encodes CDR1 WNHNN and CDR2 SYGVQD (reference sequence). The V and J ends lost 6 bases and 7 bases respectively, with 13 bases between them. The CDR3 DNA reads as TGCGCCAGCAGCAGGGACATCGGGCAGCCCCAGCATTTT. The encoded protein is CASSRDIGQPQHF.

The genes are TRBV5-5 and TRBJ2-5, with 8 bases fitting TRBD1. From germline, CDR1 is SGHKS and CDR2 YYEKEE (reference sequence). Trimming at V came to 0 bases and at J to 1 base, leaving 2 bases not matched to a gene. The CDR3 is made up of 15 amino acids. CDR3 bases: TGTGCCAGCAGCTTGGGGACAGGGAGCCAAGAGACCCAGTACTTC. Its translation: CASSLGTGSQETQYF.

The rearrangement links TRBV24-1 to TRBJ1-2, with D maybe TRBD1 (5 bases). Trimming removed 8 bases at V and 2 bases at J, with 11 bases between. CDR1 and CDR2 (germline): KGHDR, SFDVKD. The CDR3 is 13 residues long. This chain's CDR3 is CATTGEGNYGYTF. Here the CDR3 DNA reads TGTGCCACCACCGGGGAGGGGAACTATGGCTACACCTTC.

Here the CDR3 reads CASSSQNQPQHF. The CDR3 nucleotides are TGTGCCAGCAGCTCACAGAATCAGCCCCAGCATTTT. The rearrangement links TRBV7-9 to TRBJ1-5, with D hard to call. Germline V gene data show CDR1 as SEHNR and CDR2 as FQNEAQ (reference sequence). The CDR3 contains 12 residues. The V and J ends lost 4 bases and 4 bases respectively, with 5 bases between them.